This T cell receptor (beta chain) was documented in a study of cytomegalovirus exposure and HLA in healthy donors. General study results and limits: Judged likely to be a sequencing artifact was a cluster of highly shared sequence variants.

About this clone itself: Its matching antigen is unknown.

The CDR3 runs to 15 residues. Per germline, CDR1 MDHEN and CDR2 SYDVKM. Trimming cost V 8 bases and J 9 bases; bases outside gene matches: 9. The PCR ran on 60 Vbeta and 13 Jbeta primers. Sequenced by immunoSEQ multiplex PCR; TCRdb stores in-frame clones only, minus some. The table shows around 150,000 clones, with roughly 80% occurring only once. This clonotype was obtained from a woman in her forties or fifties in good health and CMV-seronegative. The chain combines TRBV28 with TRBJ1-6; 11 nucleotides agree with TRBD1. Specimen: PBMCs. Here the CDR3 DNA reads TGTGCCAGCCGAGAGGACAGGGGGCTAAGTTCACCCCTCCACTTT. This gives the protein CASREDRGLSSPLHF.